The entry below describes one T cell receptor (beta chain). The record originates from a study of blood T cell repertoires in COVID-19. CDR3 length: 19 amino acids. V shed 2 bases, J shed 3 bases, and the junction held 14 bases outside the gene matches. Germline-derived CDR1 and CDR2 are KGHSH and LQKENI. Assay: immunoSEQ multiplex PCR; the TCRdb copy retains only in-frame clones and omits some. The sample has 200,000 or so clones, 70% to 90% seen once. This chain joins TRBV18 and TRBJ1-5, with 9 bases aligning to TRBD1. This sequence was found in a woman in her thirties or forties who had recovered from COVID-19. The sample was peripheral blood. CDR3: CASSPVKGQGRGDNQPQHF. The CDR3 bases are TGTGCCAGCTCACCAGTTAAGGGACAGGGAAGAGGGGACAATCAGCCCCAGCATTTT.